One sample yielded the 23 T cell receptor beta chains listed below, sequenced in a study of T cells in Graves' hyperthyroidism and ophthalmopathy. The source material, RNA transcripts, was used to amplify TCR beta CDR3 regions. HTBI primers drove first-round RT-PCR of the TCR CDR3. TCRdb used MiXCR to reprocess the multiplex PCR reads, holding one entry per CDR3 protein. The sample yields approximately 400,000 distinct CDR3 sequences, 19% seen once. Sequencing input: blood. Receptors were obtained from a woman aged 18 to 35 with Graves' hyperthyroidism.

This chain uses TRBV6-4 with TRBJ1-1, with 7 positions matching TRBD1. Germline trimming cut 8 bases from V and 6 bases from J; bases unmatched to any gene: 15. CDR1 is MRHNA, CDR2 SNTAGT, per germline. The CDR3 contains 15 residues. CDR3 loop: CASSIDRASAAEAFF. The CDR3 bases are TGTGCCAGCTCGATCGACAGGGCCTCTGCGGCTGAAGCTTTCTTT.

The rearrangement joins TRBV12-3 or TRBV12-4 to TRBJ1-2; 9 bases are a match to TRBD1. The CDR3 is 15 residues long. The ends lost 7 bases at V and 4 bases at J; junction bases unmatched: 10. The CDR3 coding sequence is TGTGCCAGCAAAGATCCGGGACAGGGCCTCTATGGCTACACCTTC. It encodes CASKDPGQGLYGYTF.

This clonotype was seen ten or more times. The CDR3 DNA sequence: TGCGCCAGCAGCCAAGCCCCTAACACTGAAGCTTTCTTT. Residues: CASSQAPNTEAFF. J is TRBJ1-1 and V is TRBV4-1; D remains ambiguous. Germline assignment: CDR1 MGHRA and CDR2 YSYEKL. The V end lost 1 base, the J end lost 2 bases, and 5 bases lay between the germline ends. This CDR3 spans 13 amino acids.

The chain recombines TRBV20-1 with TRBJ1-3; 7 nucleotides align to TRBD1. CDR1 and CDR2 from the germline V gene are DFQATT and SNEGSKA (reference sequence). With 4 bases clipped from V and 4 bases from J, the junction kept 4 bases outside the gene matches. This CDR3 region has 13 residues. CDR3 nucleotide sequence: TGCAGTGCTATGACAGGGTCGGGAAACACCATATATTTT. Protein: CSAMTGSGNTIYF.

The sample holds many counts of this clonotype. The chain links TRBV7-8 to TRBJ2-6; perhaps TRBD1 as D (5 bases). CDR1 SGHVS and CDR2 FQNEAQ come from the germline V gene. V lost 5 bases and J lost 0, with 17 bases in between. The CDR3 loop spans 18 amino acids. The CDR3 nucleotides read TGTGCCAGCAGCCCCACAGGTCTAGATTTCTCTGGGGCCAACGTCCTGACTTTC. Residues: CASSPTGLDFSGANVLTF.

This clonotype was seen repeatedly, ten times or more. J is TRBJ1-5 and V is TRBV12-3 or TRBV12-4, with D hard to call. This CDR3 is 18 amino acids long. The germline V and J ends were trimmed by 3 bases and 3 bases, with 21 bases remaining between them. As DNA, the CDR3 is TGTGCCAGCAGTTTCTCCATACAGCAACTTCCTTACAATCAGCCCCAGCATTTT. Its protein is CASSFSIQQLPYNQPQHF.

This clonotype was detected a few times. The chain is built from TRBV29-1 and TRBJ1-2; D perhaps matches TRBD1 (6 bases). The CDR3 length is 13 residues. CDR1 SQVTM and CDR2 ANQGSEA come from the germline V gene. The V end was cut by 6 bases, the J end by 7 bases, with 18 bases between. The CDR3 DNA sequence: TGCAGCGTACCCGGGTGGGGGGCCCCTGGCTACACCTTC. Its translation: CSVPGWGAPGYTF.

The J gene is TRBJ1-1, the V gene TRBV20-1; D not resolved. V was clipped by 3 bases and J by 3 bases, with 11 bases between them. Germline assignment: CDR1 DFQATT and CDR2 SNEGSKA (reference sequence). CDR3 length: 13 residues. As DNA, the CDR3 is TGCAGTGCTAGTGCCGGGTGGGACACTGAAGCTTTCTTT. Its protein is CSASAGWDTEAFF.

This clonotype showed up many times. The chain's CDR3 is CSARAGAFF. CDR3 in DNA: TGCAGTGCTAGAGCAGGAGCTTTCTTT. This sequence joins TRBV20-1 and TRBJ1-1; D is undetermined. Germline CDR1 DFQATT, CDR2 SNEGSKA (reference sequence). V was clipped by 1 base and J by 10 bases, with 4 bases between them. The CDR3 consists of 9 residues.

This clonotype was detected ten times or more. The CDR3 DNA is TGCGCCAGCAGCCTTTACAACTATGGCTACACCTTC. Translation: CASSLYNYGYTF. This chain links TRBV5-1 with TRBJ1-2; D not resolved. There are 12 residues in the CDR3. The V gene lost 4 bases and the J gene lost 2 bases, with 6 bases spanning the gap. Germline CDR1 reads SGHRS; CDR2 reads YFSETQ.

This clonotype was detected ten times or more. J is TRBJ2-4 and V is TRBV7-3, with D perhaps matching TRBD2 (5 bases). Germline V gene lookup returns CDR1 SGHTA and CDR2 FQGTGA. This CDR3 has 15 amino acids. Trimming took 0 bases from V and 7 from J, leaving 13 bases between them. This CDR3 reads CASSLTADSWNIQYF. The CDR3 nucleotides are TGTGCCAGCAGCTTAACGGCGGACTCCTGGAACATTCAGTACTTC.

This clonotype was detected many times. The chain recombines TRBV2 with TRBJ1-1, with 7 bases that match TRBD1. The CDR3 loop spans 12 amino acids. CDR1 and CDR2 (germline): SNHLY, FYNNEI. After removal of 8 bases from V and 4 bases from J, the junction contained 4 bases not matched to a gene. The DNA of the CDR3 is TGTGCCAGCGCAGCAGGGGGCACTGAAGCTTTCTTT. Protein: CASAAGGTEAFF. Drawing the rest from reference TRBV2 and TRBJ1-1, the complete variable domain is EPEVTQTPSHQVTQMGQEVILRCVPISNHLYFYWYRQILGQKVEFLVSFYNNEISEKSEIFDDQFSVERPDGSNFTLKIRSTKLEDSAMYFCASAAGGTEAFFGQGTRLTVV.

J is TRBJ2-6 and V is TRBV6-2 or TRBV6-3, with D uncertain. CDR1 MNHEY and CDR2 SVGEGT come from the germline V gene. CDR3 size: 15 residues. Trimming took 4 bases from V and 4 from J, leaving 11 bases between them. The CDR3 DNA reads as TGTGCCAGCAGTTCTCGGGTTTCCGGGGCCAACGTCCTGACTTTC. Its protein product is CASSSRVSGANVLTF.

This clonotype was seen repeatedly, ten times or more. The chain recombines TRBV15 with TRBJ2-7; unclear D gene. Deletions cut 1 base from V and 0 bases from J, with 4 bases between. Germline V gene sequence: CDR1 LNHNV, CDR2 YYDKDF (reference sequence). This CDR3 is 13 amino acids long. CDR3 bases: TGTGCCACCAGCAGAGGCCCCTCCTACGAGCAGTACTTC. This translates into CATSRGPSYEQYF.

In this sample, this clonotype turned up many times. V is TRBV6-5 and J is TRBJ1-1; TRBD1 matches at 8 bases. The CDR3 covers 14 residues. Looked up from germline, CDR1 is MNHEY and CDR2 is SVGAGI. Trimming removed 6 bases from V and 1 base from J; junction bases left unmatched: 4. The CDR3, as DNA: TGTGCCAGCAGGTCGACAGGGGCGAACACTGAAGCTTTCTTT. It is translated as CASRSTGANTEAFF.

This clonotype has a count of ten or more. The chain recombines TRBV7-2 with TRBJ1-1; D not resolved. Germline CDR1 and CDR2: SGHTA and FQGNSA. V was cut by 1 base and J by 3 bases, with 12 bases left in between. The CDR3 covers 15 residues. The CDR3: CASSLVPSRDTEAFF. Here the CDR3 DNA reads TGTGCCAGCAGCTTAGTGCCGTCAAGGGACACTGAAGCTTTCTTT.

Ten or more counts support this clonotype. The rearrangement uses TRBV24-1 and TRBJ2-2, with 9 bases fitting TRBD1. This CDR3 region has 16 residues. Germline V gene sequence: CDR1 KGHDR, CDR2 SFDVKD. The V gene end was trimmed by 5 bases and the J gene end by 2 bases; junction bases not matched to a gene: 5. This chain's CDR3 is CATSAPGQGNTGELFF. CDR3 bases: TGTGCCACCAGTGCCCCGGGACAGGGCAACACCGGGGAGCTGTTTTTT.

Many counts were recorded for this clonotype. The chain is built from TRBV6-1 and TRBJ1-1; no clear D gene. The V end was cut by 2 bases, the J end by 10 bases, with 11 bases between. The CDR3 has 12 amino acids. Germline lookup yields CDR1 MNHNS and CDR2 SASEGT. Here the CDR3 reads CASSELLGGAFF. The CDR3 coding sequence is TGTGCCAGCAGTGAACTCCTGGGAGGAGCTTTCTTT.

This clonotype was found many times. The chain is built from TRBV20-1 and TRBJ2-3, with a possible D match to TRBD1 (6 bases). V was pared by 4 bases and J by 6 bases, with 20 bases between. Germline loops: CDR1 DFQATT, CDR2 SNEGSKA (reference sequence). The CDR3 sequence is 15 residues long. The CDR3 coding sequence is TGCAGTGCTACCGGACAGACAAGATCCATGGATACGCAGTATTTT. The encoded protein is CSATGQTRSMDTQYF.

This clonotype was seen many times. The chain's CDR3 is CATSDRAETQYF. The CDR3 DNA reads TGTGCCACCAGCGACAGGGCAGAGACCCAGTACTTC. The chain links TRBV24-1 to TRBJ2-5; 7 nucleotides line up with TRBD1. The V gene's germline CDR1 is KGHDR and CDR2 SFDVKD. The J segment lost 4 bases and the V segment lost 7 bases, leaving 2 bases of the junction unmatched. The CDR3 is 12 amino acids.

The J gene is TRBJ1-5, the V gene TRBV27; D remains unclear. Germline loops: CDR1 MNHEY, CDR2 SMNVEV (reference sequence). V lost 0 bases and J lost 2, with 11 bases in between. The CDR3 contains 16 residues. CDR3 in DNA: TGTGCCAGCAGTTTATCGACGGGGAACCGCAATCAGCCCCAGCATTTT. It is translated as CASSLSTGNRNQPQHF.

This clonotype was found many times. J is TRBJ1-2 and V is TRBV28, with D unresolved. There are 15 residues in the CDR3. In germline, CDR1 is MDHEN, CDR2 SYDVKM. V lost 5 bases, J lost 8 bases, and 21 bases lay in between. CDR3 sequence reads: CASSPFAGVEDGYTF. DNA of the CDR3: TGTGCCAGCAGTCCCTTTGCTGGGGTTGAGGACGGCTACACCTTC.

About this clonotype: At one boundary the junction diverges from the germline segment, which might be a read error. The chain combines TRBV9 with TRBJ1-3, with D maybe TRBD1 (5 bases). In germline, CDR1 is SGDLS, CDR2 YYNGEE. There are 16 residues in the CDR3. The CDR3 is CAGSVEAGQTGNTIYF. The CDR3 region has the DNA TGTGCCGGCAGCGTAGAGGCCGGACAAACTGGAAACACCATATATTTT.